The TCR beta chain described here comes from a study of blood T cell repertoires in COVID-19. Study as a whole: Sites in the United States, Italy and Spain provided acute and convalescent COVID-19 samples. Sources were T cells, B-cell-depleted T cells, or PBMCs; the material itself was cDNA or gDNA.

As handled by the study authors: Nucleated cell number was recorded as an estimate derived from reference gene primer amplification. Clones were read by immunoSEQ multiplex PCR, and TCRdb kept only the in-frame ones, dropping some. For V, J and clone size, that table is used; D and trimming come from the DNA. The sample consists of 25,000 to 35,000 clones, about 90% of them appearing once. The CDR3 is 16 residues long. Germline V gene sequence: CDR1 SNHLY, CDR2 FYNNEI. The V and J ends lost 4 bases and 6 bases respectively, with 18 bases between them. What was sequenced was peripheral blood. The source of this sequence is a middle-aged man with active COVID-19. V gene TRBV2 combines with J gene TRBJ2-2; D possibly corresponds to TRBD2 (5 bases). The CDR3 sequence: CASSVAGVLTSGELFF. CDR3 sequence (DNA): TGTGCCAGCAGTGTCGCGGGCGTCCTGACGTCCGGGGAGCTGTTTTTT.